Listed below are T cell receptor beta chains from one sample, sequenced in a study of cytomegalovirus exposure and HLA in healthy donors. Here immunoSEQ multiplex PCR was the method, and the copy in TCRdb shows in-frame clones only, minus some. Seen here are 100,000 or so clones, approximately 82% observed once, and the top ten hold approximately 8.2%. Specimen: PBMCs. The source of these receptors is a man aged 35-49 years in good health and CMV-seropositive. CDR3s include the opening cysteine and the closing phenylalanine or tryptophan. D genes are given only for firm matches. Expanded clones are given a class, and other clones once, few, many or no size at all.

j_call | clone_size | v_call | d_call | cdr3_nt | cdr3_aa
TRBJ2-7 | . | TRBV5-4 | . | TGTGCCAGCAGCCGTGGGGGGTACGAGCAGTACTTC | CASSRGGYEQYF
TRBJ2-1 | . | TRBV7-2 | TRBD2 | TGTGCCAGCAGCCCCCTAGCGGGGGGGAGCAATGAGCAGTTCTTC | CASSPLAGGSNEQFF
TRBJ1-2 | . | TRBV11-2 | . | TGTGCCAGCAGCTTAGGGACAGCCGCCTTTGGCTACACCTTC | CASSLGTAAFGYTF
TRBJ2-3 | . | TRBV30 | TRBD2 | TGTGCTCTCCTTCTAGCGGGGGGCCCCGATACGCAGTATTTT | CALLLAGGPDTQYF
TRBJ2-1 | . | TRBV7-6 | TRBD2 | TGTGCCAGCAGCTTACTCCCTAGCGGGGGCTCCTACAATGAGCAGTTCTTC | CASSLLPSGGSYNEQFF
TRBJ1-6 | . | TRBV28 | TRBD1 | TGTGCCAGCGGTACAGGGGGCGGTTCACCCCTCCACTTT | CASGTGGGSPLHF
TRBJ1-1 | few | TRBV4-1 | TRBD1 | TGCGCCAGCAGTTTAGGGCAGGGGGCGGCTGAAGCTTTCTTT | CASSLGQGAAEAFF
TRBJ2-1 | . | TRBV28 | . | TGTGCCAGCACGCTCACGAGCTCCTACAATGAGCAGTTCTTC | CASTLTSSYNEQFF
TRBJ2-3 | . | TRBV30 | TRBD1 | TGTGCCTGGCAGGGGGAAAATACAGATACGCAGTATTTT | CAWQGENTDTQYF
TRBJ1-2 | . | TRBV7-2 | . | TGTGCCAGCAGCCCTGGTGGGAGCTTCAACTATGGCTACACCTTC | CASSPGGSFNYGYTF
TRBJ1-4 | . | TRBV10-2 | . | TGCGCCAGCAGAGCCGGGACACTCGAAAAACTGTTTTTT | CASRAGTLEKLFF
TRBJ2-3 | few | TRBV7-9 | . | TGTGCCAGCAGCTCCCGACTAGAGAGCACAGATACGCAGTATTTT | CASSSRLESTDTQYF
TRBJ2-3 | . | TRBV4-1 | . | TGCGCCAGCAGAAGGACAGTTAGCACAGATACGCAGTATTTT | CASRRTVSTDTQYF
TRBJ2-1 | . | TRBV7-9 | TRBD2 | TGTGCCAGCAGCTTCGGGGGGGCCGAGTTCTTC | CASSFGGAEFF
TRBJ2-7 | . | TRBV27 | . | TGTGCCAGCAAAGGGACTGGCGGGCCAGGGGAGCAGTACTTC | CASKGTGGPGEQYF
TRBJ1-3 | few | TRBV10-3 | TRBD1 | TGTGCCACCTCACCGGGACAGGGGTTCATCTCTGGAAACACCATATATTTT | CATSPGQGFISGNTIYF
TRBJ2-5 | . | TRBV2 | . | TGTGCCAGCACCCCGGACCGACAGGCCCAGTACTTC | CASTPDRQAQYF
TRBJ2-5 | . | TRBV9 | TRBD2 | TGTGCCAGCAGCGTGGCGGGAGGATGGCAAGAGACCCAGTACTTC | CASSVAGGWQETQYF
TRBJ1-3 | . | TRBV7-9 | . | TGTGCCAGCAGCTTCGCGACGGGAATCTCTGGAAACACCATATATTTT | CASSFATGISGNTIYF
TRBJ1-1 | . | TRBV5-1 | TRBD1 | TGCGCCAGCAGCTTGCGGGGACAGGGGAACACTGAAGCTTTCTTT | CASSLRGQGNTEAFF
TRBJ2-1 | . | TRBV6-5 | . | TGTGCCAGCAGCCCGGTTGACTCCTACAATGAGCAGTTCTTC | CASSPVDSYNEQFF
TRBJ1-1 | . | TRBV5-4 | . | TGTGCCAGCAGCTTCGGAGGGTTCGACACTGAAGCTTTCTTT | CASSFGGFDTEAFF
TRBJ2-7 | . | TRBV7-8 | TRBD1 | TGTGCCAGCAGCCGATGGACAGGGTCTATCTACGAGCAGTACTTC | CASSRWTGSIYEQYF
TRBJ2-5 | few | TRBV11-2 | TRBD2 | TGTGCCAGCAGCTTAGTCCGAGCGGGAAAGGAGACCCAGTACTTC | CASSLVRAGKETQYF
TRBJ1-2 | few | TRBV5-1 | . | TGCGCCAGCAGCTTGGATACAGGAAACTATGGCTACACCTTC | CASSLDTGNYGYTF
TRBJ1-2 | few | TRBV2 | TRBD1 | TGTGCCAGCAGACAGGGGGGAACTTATGGCTACACCTTC | CASRQGGTYGYTF
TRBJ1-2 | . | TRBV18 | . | TGTGCCAGCTCTCCCACCCAGACAGCTAACTATGGCTACACCTTC | CASSPTQTANYGYTF
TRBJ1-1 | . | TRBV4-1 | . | TGCGCCAGCAGCCAGGGACTCGAGAACACTGAAGCTTTCTTT | CASSQGLENTEAFF
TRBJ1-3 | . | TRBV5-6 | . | TGTGCCAGCAGCTTGGCCTCAAGGGGATCTGGAAACACCATATATTTT | CASSLASRGSGNTIYF
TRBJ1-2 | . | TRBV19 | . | TGTGCCAGTAGTAACAGCTATGGCTACACCTTC | CASSNSYGYTF
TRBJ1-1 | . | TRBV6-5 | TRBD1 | TGTGCCAGCAGGATACAGGGGGCGAGGACTGAAGCTTTCTTT | CASRIQGARTEAFF
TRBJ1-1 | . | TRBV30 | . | TGTGCCTGGACTACAGGGAAGGGTCCTGAAGCTTTCTTT | CAWTTGKGPEAFF
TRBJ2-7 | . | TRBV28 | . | TGTGCCAGCAGTTTATCCCCGCGGGTCTCGTGGATCTCCTACGAGCAGTACTTC | CASSLSPRVSWISYEQYF
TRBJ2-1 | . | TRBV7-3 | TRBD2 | TGTGCCAGCAGCTTAACCCCCTCGGGTAGCGGGTGGGGTTACAATGAGCAGTTCTTC | CASSLTPSGSGWGYNEQFF
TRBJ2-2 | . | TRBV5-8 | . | TGTGCCAGCAGCTTGCTTCTATTCACCGGGGAGCTGTTTTTT | CASSLLLFTGELFF
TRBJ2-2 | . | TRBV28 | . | TGTGCCATCCCGGACACTTACACCGGGGAGCTGTTTTTT | CAIPDTYTGELFF
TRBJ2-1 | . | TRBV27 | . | TGTGCCAGCAGTCTCGGACTGGCGGGTATGACGTTCTTC | CASSLGLAGMTFF
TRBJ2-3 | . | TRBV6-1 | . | TGTGCCAGCAGTGACCAACAGGGCTCAGATACGCAGTATTTT | CASSDQQGSDTQYF
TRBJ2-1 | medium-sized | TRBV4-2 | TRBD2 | TGTGCCACAAGACTAGCGGGAGAAAATGAGCAGTTCTTC | CATRLAGENEQFF
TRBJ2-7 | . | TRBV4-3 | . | TGCGCCAGCAGCCCAACAATGGGGGCCAACTACGAGCAGTACTTC | CASSPTMGANYEQYF
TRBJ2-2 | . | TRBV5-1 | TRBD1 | TGCGCCAGCAGCTCAGTACGGGACAGGGCGAGGGACACCGGGGAGCTGTTTTTT | CASSSVRDRARDTGELFF
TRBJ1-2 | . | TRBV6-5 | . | TGTGCCAGCACCAGAGGACAGTCCTATGGCTACACCTTC | CASTRGQSYGYTF
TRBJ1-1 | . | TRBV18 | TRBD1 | TGTGCCAGCTCACCACCTATGGGACAGGGTTTAGCTTTCTTT | CASSPPMGQGLAFF
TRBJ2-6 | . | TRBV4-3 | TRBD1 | TGCGCCAGCAGCCAAGATCTAAGGGGGCTCGGGGCCAACGGCCTGACTTTC | CASSQDLRGLGANGLTF
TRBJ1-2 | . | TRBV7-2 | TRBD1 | TGTGCCAGCAGCTTACAGGGGGTTGGGTATGGCTACACCTTC | CASSLQGVGYGYTF